This T cell receptor beta chain emerged from a study of blood T cell repertoires in COVID-19. The overall study: Material from acute and convalescent COVID-19 was sourced from the United States, Italy and Spain.

The CDR3 consists of 14 residues. Trimming cost V 2 bases and J 8 bases, with 12 bases left between them. Germline CDR1 reads SGHTA; CDR2 reads FQGNSA. Here immunoSEQ multiplex PCR was the method, and the copy in TCRdb shows in-frame clones only, minus some. The data hold about 170,000 clones, with 83% observed a single time. Input material: peripheral blood. The V call is TRBV7-2, the J call TRBJ1-4; D is ambiguous. The TCR was taken from a woman aged 70 to 79 who had recovered from COVID-19. This CDR3 is CASSLWAVSEKLFF. The DNA of the CDR3 is TGTGCCAGCAGCTTATGGGCAGTTTCAGAAAAACTGTTTTTT.